This TCR beta chain was observed in a study of beta chain features in type 1 diabetes listed by TCRdb under 2018. About the study as a whole: No differences in mean age, gender distribution, total cell number or subset yield were found between patients and healthy donors. The study compared the TCRB repertoires of sorted circulating CD4+ T cell subsets in recently diagnosed type 1 diabetes patients with those in matched healthy donors. A total of 90 million to 140 million sorted cells were examined across all samples, and RNA yield correlated strongly with the number of cells per subset. Naive and central memory subsets were obtained from all 30 or so donors, but regulatory and stem cell-like memory subsets were isolated from only 8 patients and roughly eight healthy donors.

This clone was recorded many times. Its antigen is not yet known. No quality values exist for individual bases; no much larger clone is one base distant. What the research found in general, with its limitations: A moderate but significant shortening of TCRB CDR3 length was observed in type 1 diabetes patients in all four CD4+ subsets. The naive, central memory and regulatory TCRB repertoires appeared to resemble one another more closely among patients than among healthy donors. At VDJ recombination sites, type 1 diabetes patients had fewer insertions and more deleted nucleotides, which implies abnormalities in thymic rearrangement. PCR may preferentially amplify shorter templates, but because patient and control samples were amplified and corrected together, any resulting skew would affect both groups equally. Because the HLA sub-analyses included only small numbers of individuals, any influence of HLA type on TCRB rearrangement was left unresolved. Sequencing cDNA rather than genomic DNA could over-represent highly expressing activated cells, although activation and CD3 levels did not differ between groups.

A single peripheral blood draw of 95 to 150 mL on average was collected from each donor into heparinised tubes. A BD FACSAria II was used to sort naive, central memory, regulatory and stem cell-like memory CD4+ T cells with a panel that included CD45RO, CCR7, CD25, CD127, CD95 and CD27. Every sorted population had a purity above 98%. PBMCs were isolated immediately by Lymphoprep density gradient centrifugation and stained directly without culture. So that batch effects would be minimized, each experiment stained and sorted samples in pairs, pairing one healthy donor with one patient. The High Capacity cDNA Reverse Transcription Kit was used to reverse transcribe all of the isolated RNA, meaning that expressed TCRB transcripts were what got sequenced. Deep immunoSEQ sequencing was applied to naive, central memory and regulatory T cell samples, giving an average of around 3.4 million total reads per sample. After sorted cells were lysed in RLT buffer, RNA was extracted with DNase-treated RNeasy Micro or Mini kits, with the choice depending on cell number. Each cell subset was processed on its own to prevent cross-contamination, while patient and healthy donor samples were processed together. Using the immunoSEQ multiplex PCR, TCRB sequences were amplified from cDNA into 87-bp fragments spanning the CDR3 region. Sequencing of the amplicons was performed on the Illumina HiSeq platform. For the original study's pipeline: PCR bias was corrected computationally using synthetic template baselines, and reads within Hamming distance 2 were collapsed, with unmergeable singletons discarded. By aligning reads against IMGT, V, D and J genes, CDR3 length, and insertions or deletions at six rearrangement sites were assigned. Clonotype counts were normalized to sorted cell number within each subset before computing true diversity and Gini coefficients with the tcR R package. The overlap coefficient, calculated on TCRB nucleotide sequences, was used to quantify repertoire sharing. As a proxy for the pre-selection repertoire, out-of-frame TCRB sequences from naive cells were analyzed. This is the immuneACCESS table as TCRdb keeps it, with only in-frame sequences that have V and J called. A part of the clones is gone; compared with another copy, unresolved V genes explain less than half, and the rest is unexplained. V, J and clone size are those of that table, while D and trimming were read from the DNA. In all, the sample holds roughly 400,000 clones, and 11% to 15% of those were seen once. In total, the top ten clones hold roughly 0.033% of the sample.

The clonotype originates from a young man in good health. Source material: naive CD4+ T cells from blood. Interpreted using the paper, the cell subset or site label stands for: true naive CD4+ T cells.

The nucleotides are TGTGCCAGCAGCCCAAACAGGGACAATGAGCAGTTCTTC. This yields the protein CASSPNRDNEQFF. The sequence links TRBV14 to TRBJ2-1; the D region possibly corresponds to TRBD1 (6 bases align). A distance of 9 bases separates the germline ends of V and J, which lose 4 bases and 5 bases respectively. The germline V gene provides CDR1 SGHDN and CDR2 FVKESK. The CDR3, cysteine through phenylalanine, is 13 amino acids long. CDR3 DNA only is kept here, 39 bases in frame from base 1.